Below are 14 T cell receptor beta chains sequenced from a single sample in a study of early T cells in non-severe SARS-CoV-2 infection. TCRdb called the 5' RACE reads again in MiXCR, with one record for every CDR3 protein. The table lists 55,000 to 65,000 distinct CDR3 sequences, more than 12% of them singletons, with about 4% in the top ten. The sequences come from whole blood, collected at baseline. These receptors came from an adult who was a healthcare worker with PCR-confirmed SARS-CoV-2 infection or an uninfected control (not recorded which).

V usage is TRBV28 and J usage is TRBJ2-3; D is perhaps TRBD1 (6 bases). The germline V gene encodes CDR1 MDHEN and CDR2 SYDVKM. The CDR3 is 17 amino acids. Between the trimmed V and J ends, which lost 2 bases and 3 bases, there was a span of 18 bases. The CDR3 spells CASSLHIGTGTTDTQYF. As DNA, the CDR3 is TGTGCCAGCAGTTTACATATTGGTACAGGGACAACAGATACGCAGTATTTT.

This clonotype occurred a few times. V gene TRBV6-1 combines with J gene TRBJ2-1; D uncertain. V lost 2 bases to trimming and J lost 4 bases, with 6 bases between them. Germline V gene sequence: CDR1 MNHNS, CDR2 SASEGT. The CDR3 length is 13 residues. CDR3 bases: TGTGCCAGCAGTGAACTCTTGTACAATGAGCAGTTCTTC. Translated: CASSELLYNEQFF.

This clonotype was found a few times. The rearrangement joins TRBV12-3 or TRBV12-4 to TRBJ1-5, with 11 nucleotides matching TRBD1. The V gene end was trimmed by 6 bases and the J gene end by 6 bases; junction bases not matched to a gene: 7. The CDR3 is made up of 15 amino acids. The CDR3 DNA follows: TGTGCCAGCAGGCCCGGACAGGGGGCGGTTCAGCCCCAGCATTTT. This translates into CASRPGQGAVQPQHF.

This clonotype was seen at least ten times. The chain recombines TRBV7-9 with TRBJ2-1; D is perhaps TRBD2 (6 bases). Germline-derived CDR1 and CDR2 are SEHNR and FQNEAQ (reference sequence). The CDR3 totals 14 residues. Deletions cut 0 bases from V and 7 bases from J, with 10 bases between. The CDR3 bases are TGTGCCAGCAGCTTAGCTGGAGGGGAAAATGAGCAGTTCTTC. Its protein product is CASSLAGGENEQFF.

The genes are TRBV25-1 and TRBJ2-1; possible D gene TRBD1, 6 bases. Germline CDR1 reads MGHDK; CDR2 reads SYGVNS. The CDR3 is 16 amino acids. The V gene lost 2 bases and the J gene lost 1 base, with 12 bases spanning the gap. The DNA for the CDR3 is TGTGCCAGCAGTGAACCCCAGGGGTTTTCCTACAATGAGCAGTTCTTC. Amino acids: CASSEPQGFSYNEQFF.

The V gene is TRBV3-1, the J gene TRBJ2-7, with D uncertain. V was cut by 6 bases and J by 2 bases, with 8 bases left in between. Germline CDR1 is LGHDT and CDR2 is YNNKEL (reference sequence). The CDR3 loop spans 12 amino acids. The CDR3 DNA reads TGTGCCAGCAGTTCAAGAACCTACGAGCAGTACTTC. It is translated as CASSSRTYEQYF.

The sample holds many counts of this clonotype. The chain has TRBV5-1 and TRBJ1-5; 10 nucleotides match TRBD1. CDR3 length: 15 amino acids. Germline loops: CDR1 SGHRS, CDR2 YFSETQ. V was pared by 4 bases and J by 7 bases, with 8 bases of the junction left unmatched. The CDR3 DNA is TGCGCCAGCAGCCTGACGGGGGACAGGGGCCAGCCCCAGCATTTT. It is translated as CASSLTGDRGQPQHF. The complete variable domain, with remaining parts taken from reference TRBV5-1 and TRBJ1-5, reads KAGVTQTPRYLIKTRGQQVTLSCSPISGHRSVSWYQQTPGQGLQFLFEYFSETQRNKGNFPGRFSGRQFSNSRSEMNVSTLELGDSALYLCASSLTGDRGQPQHFGDGTRLSIL.

This sequence joins TRBV19 and TRBJ2-1; the D gene is possibly TRBD2 (6 bases). Trimming took 3 bases from V and 0 from J, leaving 15 bases between them. Looked up from germline, CDR1 is LNHDA and CDR2 is SQIVND (reference sequence). The CDR3 consists of 17 residues. This CDR3 reads CASSIEFSGYSYNEQFF. The CDR3 coding sequence is TGTGCCAGTAGTATTGAGTTTAGCGGTTACTCCTACAATGAGCAGTTCTTC.

This clonotype was detected ten times or more. The chain recombines TRBV20-1 with TRBJ1-5; D is uncertain. Germline assignment: CDR1 DFQATT and CDR2 SNEGSKA (reference sequence). Trimming removed 3 bases at V and 2 bases at J, with 14 bases between. The CDR3 is 15 amino acids. The CDR3 sequence: CSASEPGSRNQPQHF. CDR3 nucleotides: TGCAGTGCTAGTGAACCCGGGTCCCGCAATCAGCCCCAGCATTTT.

As regards this clonotype: The conserved phenylalanine or tryptophan is not found at the CDR3 terminus, so this likely reflects a read error. The chain carries TRBV10-3 and TRBJ2-3; tentatively, D is TRBD1 or TRBD2 (6 bases each). CDR3 size: 13 residues. The germline gives CDR1 ENHRY, CDR2 SYGVKD. Trimming took off 6 bases at V and 2 bases at J, with 9 bases between the two ends. In DNA form, the CDR3 reads TGTGCCATCAGGCGGGACACCACAGATACGCAGTATCTT. Translation: CAIRRDTTDTQYL.

This chain uses TRBV18 with TRBJ1-4; no definite D call. The CDR3 covers 13 residues. The ends were cut back, 8 bases at V and 5 bases at J, with 12 bases in the middle. The germline gives CDR1 KGHSH, CDR2 LQKENI. CDR3 protein: CASHPEANEKLFF. Written as DNA, the CDR3 is TGTGCCAGCCACCCAGAAGCGAATGAAAAACTGTTTTTT. Drawing the rest from reference TRBV18 and TRBJ1-4, the complete variable domain is NAGVMQNPRHLVRRRGQEARLRCSPMKGHSHVYWYRQLPEEGLKFMVYLQKENIIDESGMPKERFSAEFPKEGPSILRIQQVVRGDSAAYFCASHPEANEKLFFGSGTQLSVL.

This clonotype has a handful of counts. The gene calls are TRBV5-6 and TRBJ2-1; D uncertain. Trimming stripped 0 bases from V and 4 bases from J, with 5 bases between. The CDR3 is made up of 13 amino acids. Germline values: CDR1 SGHDT, CDR2 YYEEEE. The CDR3 nucleotides read TGTGCCAGCAGCTTGGCCTTATACAATGAGCAGTTCTTC. Translated: CASSLALYNEQFF.

V usage is TRBV20-1 and J usage is TRBJ2-1; 11 bases are a match to TRBD2. The CDR3 totals 18 residues. Per the germline V gene, CDR1 is DFQATT and CDR2 is SNEGSKA (reference sequence). After removal of 5 bases from V and 0 bases from J, the junction contained 12 bases not matched to a gene. The CDR3, as DNA: TGCAGTGCTCCCACTTGGGGTAGCGGGGGGGACTCCTACAATGAGCAGTTCTTC. It translates to CSAPTWGSGGDSYNEQFF.

This clonotype was observed many times. The V and J genes are TRBV3-1 and TRBJ2-5; the D is unclear. The CDR3 loop spans 13 amino acids. The V gene's germline CDR1 is LGHDT and CDR2 YNNKEL (reference sequence). The V and J ends lost 1 base and 5 bases respectively, with 8 bases between them. This chain's CDR3 is CASSQGGTETQYF. The CDR3 nucleotides read TGTGCCAGCAGCCAAGGGGGTACGGAGACCCAGTACTTC.